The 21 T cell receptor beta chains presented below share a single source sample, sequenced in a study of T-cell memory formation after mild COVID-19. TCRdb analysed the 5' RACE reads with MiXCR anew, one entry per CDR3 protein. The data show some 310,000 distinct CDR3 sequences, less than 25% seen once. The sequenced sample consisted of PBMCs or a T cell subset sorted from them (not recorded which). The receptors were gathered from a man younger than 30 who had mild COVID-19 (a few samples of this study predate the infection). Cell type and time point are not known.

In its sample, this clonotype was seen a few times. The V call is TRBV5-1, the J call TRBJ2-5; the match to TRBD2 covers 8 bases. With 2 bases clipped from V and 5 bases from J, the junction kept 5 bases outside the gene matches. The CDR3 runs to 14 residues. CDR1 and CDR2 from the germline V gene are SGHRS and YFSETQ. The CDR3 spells CASSFSGAPETQYF. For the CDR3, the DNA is TGCGCCAGCAGCTTTAGCGGGGCGCCGGAGACCCAGTACTTC.

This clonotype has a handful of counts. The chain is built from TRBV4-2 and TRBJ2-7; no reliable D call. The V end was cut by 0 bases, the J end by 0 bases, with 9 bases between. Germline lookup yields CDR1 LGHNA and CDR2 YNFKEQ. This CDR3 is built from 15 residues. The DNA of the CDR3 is TGTGCCAGCAGCCAAGACGTACTAAACTCCTACGAGCAGTACTTC. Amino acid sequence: CASSQDVLNSYEQYF.

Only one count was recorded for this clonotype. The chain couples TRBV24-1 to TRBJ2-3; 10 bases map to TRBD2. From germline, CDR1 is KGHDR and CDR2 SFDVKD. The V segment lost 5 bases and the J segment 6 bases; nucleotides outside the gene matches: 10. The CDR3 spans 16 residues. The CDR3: CATSGTSGDGGDTQYF. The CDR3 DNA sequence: TGTGCCACCAGTGGAACTAGCGGGGATGGTGGGGATACGCAGTATTTT.

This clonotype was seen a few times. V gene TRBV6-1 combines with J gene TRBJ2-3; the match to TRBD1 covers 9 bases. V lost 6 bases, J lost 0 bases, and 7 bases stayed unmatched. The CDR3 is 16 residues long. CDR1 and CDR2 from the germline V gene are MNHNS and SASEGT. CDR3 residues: CASRIDRGASTDTQYF. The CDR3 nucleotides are TGTGCCAGCAGGATTGACAGGGGGGCAAGCACAGATACGCAGTATTTT.

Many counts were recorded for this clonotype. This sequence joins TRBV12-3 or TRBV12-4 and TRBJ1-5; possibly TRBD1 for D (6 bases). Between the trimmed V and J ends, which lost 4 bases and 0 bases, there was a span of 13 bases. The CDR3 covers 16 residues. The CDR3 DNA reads TGTGCCAGCAGTTCGCAACAGGGAACTAGCAATCAGCCCCAGCATTTT. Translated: CASSSQQGTSNQPQHF.

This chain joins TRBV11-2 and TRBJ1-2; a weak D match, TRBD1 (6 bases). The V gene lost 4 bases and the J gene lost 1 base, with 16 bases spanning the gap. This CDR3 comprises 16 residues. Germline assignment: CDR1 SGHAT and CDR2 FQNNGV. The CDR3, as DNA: TGTGCCAGCAGCTGGGCTCATGCAGGGGATAACTATGGCTACACCTTC. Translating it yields CASSWAHAGDNYGYTF.

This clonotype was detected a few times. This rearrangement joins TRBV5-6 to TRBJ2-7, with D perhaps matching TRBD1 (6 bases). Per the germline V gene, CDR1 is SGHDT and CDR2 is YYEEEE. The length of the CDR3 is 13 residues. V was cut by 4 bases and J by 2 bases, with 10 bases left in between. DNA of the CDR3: TGTGCCAGCAGCGACGGACAGCCCTACGAGCAGTACTTC. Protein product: CASSDGQPYEQYF.

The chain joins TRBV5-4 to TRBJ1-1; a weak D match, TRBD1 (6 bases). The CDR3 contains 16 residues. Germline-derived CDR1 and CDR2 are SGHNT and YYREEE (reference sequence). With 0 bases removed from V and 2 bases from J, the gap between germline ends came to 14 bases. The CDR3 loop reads CASSLGKTGPNTEAFF. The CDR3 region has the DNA TGTGCCAGCAGCTTGGGTAAGACAGGCCCTAACACTGAAGCTTTCTTT.

The CDR3 sequence: CASSLTGPVGNQPQHF. The CDR3 coding sequence is TGTGCCAGCTCACTTACAGGCCCCGTGGGCAATCAGCCCCAGCATTTT. The chain carries TRBV18 and TRBJ1-5; a possible D gene is TRBD1 (5 bases). Trimming took 4 bases from V and 2 from J, leaving 15 bases between them. The length of the CDR3 is 16 residues. The germline V gene has CDR1 KGHSH and CDR2 LQKENI.

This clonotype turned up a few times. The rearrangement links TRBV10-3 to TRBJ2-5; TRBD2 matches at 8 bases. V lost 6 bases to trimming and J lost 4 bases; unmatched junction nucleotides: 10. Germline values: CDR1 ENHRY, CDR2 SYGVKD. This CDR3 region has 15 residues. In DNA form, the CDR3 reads TGTGCCATCAGAAATCCCGGGACTAGACGAGAGACCCAGTACTTC. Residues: CAIRNPGTRRETQYF.

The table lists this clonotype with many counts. The CDR3 loop reads CSARDSAWGNYGYTF. The DNA for the CDR3 is TGCAGTGCTAGAGATTCCGCTTGGGGGAACTATGGCTACACCTTC. The chain combines TRBV20-1 with TRBJ1-2; weak D call: TRBD1 (5 bases). The germline V and J ends were trimmed by 0 bases and 2 bases, with 13 bases remaining between them. This CDR3 has 15 amino acids. Germline assignment: CDR1 DFQATT and CDR2 SNEGSKA (reference sequence).

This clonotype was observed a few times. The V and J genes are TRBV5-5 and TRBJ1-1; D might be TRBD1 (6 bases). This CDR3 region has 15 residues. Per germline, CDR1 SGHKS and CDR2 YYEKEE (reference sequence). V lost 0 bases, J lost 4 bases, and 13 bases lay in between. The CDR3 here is CASSLAVQGGTEAFF. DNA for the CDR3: TGTGCCAGCAGCTTGGCGGTACAGGGCGGCACTGAAGCTTTCTTT.

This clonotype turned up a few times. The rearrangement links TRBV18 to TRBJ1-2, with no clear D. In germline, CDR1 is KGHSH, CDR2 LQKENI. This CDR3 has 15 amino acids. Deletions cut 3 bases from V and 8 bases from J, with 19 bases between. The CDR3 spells CASSPTAGFGWGYTF. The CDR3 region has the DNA TGTGCCAGCTCACCGACTGCGGGCTTTGGATGGGGCTACACCTTC.

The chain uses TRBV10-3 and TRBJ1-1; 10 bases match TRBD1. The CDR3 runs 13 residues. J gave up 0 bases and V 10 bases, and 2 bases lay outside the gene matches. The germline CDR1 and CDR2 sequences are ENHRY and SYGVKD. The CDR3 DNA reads TGTGCCACGGACAGGGGGTTGAACACTGAAGCTTTCTTT. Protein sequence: CATDRGLNTEAFF.

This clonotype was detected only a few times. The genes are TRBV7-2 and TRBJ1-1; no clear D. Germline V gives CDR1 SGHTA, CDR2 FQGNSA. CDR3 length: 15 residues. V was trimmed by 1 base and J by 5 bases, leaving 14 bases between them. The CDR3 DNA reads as TGTGCCAGCAGCTTAGGGTCGGGAAGGATGACTGAAGCTTTCTTT. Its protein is CASSLGSGRMTEAFF.

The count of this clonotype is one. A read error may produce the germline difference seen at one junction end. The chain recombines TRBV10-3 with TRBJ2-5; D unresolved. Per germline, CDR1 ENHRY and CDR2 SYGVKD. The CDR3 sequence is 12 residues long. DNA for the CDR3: TGTGCCACCAGTGGCGGCCCGGAGACCAAGTACTTC. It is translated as CATSGGPETKYF.

CDR3: CASREQGANYGYTF. The CDR3 DNA sequence: TGTGCCAGCAGGGAACAGGGAGCTAACTATGGCTACACCTTC. The chain couples TRBV27 to TRBJ1-2, with D possibly TRBD1 on 6 matching bases. With 6 bases removed from V and 0 bases from J, the gap between germline ends came to 11 bases. This CDR3 spans 14 amino acids. Germline V gives CDR1 MNHEY, CDR2 SMNVEV (reference sequence).

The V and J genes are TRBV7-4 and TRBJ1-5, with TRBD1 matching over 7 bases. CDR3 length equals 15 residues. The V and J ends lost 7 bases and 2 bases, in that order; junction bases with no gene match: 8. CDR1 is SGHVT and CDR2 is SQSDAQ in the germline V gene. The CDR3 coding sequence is TGTGCCAGCACCCCAGACAGGGATTGCAATCAGCCCCAGCATTTT. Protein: CASTPDRDCNQPQHF.

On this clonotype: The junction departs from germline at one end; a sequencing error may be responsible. CDR3 loop: CASSLASWDNEQFF. As DNA, the CDR3 is TGTGCTAGCAGCTTAGCTAGCTGGGACAATGAGCAGTTCTTC. This chain connects TRBV7-7 to TRBJ2-1; D might be TRBD2 (5 bases). The CDR3 totals 14 residues. CDR1 and CDR2 from the germline V gene are SSHAT and FNYEAQ (reference sequence).

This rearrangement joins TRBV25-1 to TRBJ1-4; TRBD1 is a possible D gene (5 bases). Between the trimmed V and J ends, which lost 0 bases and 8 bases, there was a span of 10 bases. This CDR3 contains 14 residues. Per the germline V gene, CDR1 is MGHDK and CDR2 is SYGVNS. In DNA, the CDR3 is TGTGCCAGCAGTGAATATGGGGACGGAGAAAAACTGTTTTTT. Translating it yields CASSEYGDGEKLFF.

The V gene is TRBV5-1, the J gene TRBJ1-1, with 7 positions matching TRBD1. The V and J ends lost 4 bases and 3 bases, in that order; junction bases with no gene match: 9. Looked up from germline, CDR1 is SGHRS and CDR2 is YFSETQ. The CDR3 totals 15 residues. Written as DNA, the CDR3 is TGCGCCAGCAGCCCGTACAGGGGACGGGACACTGAAGCTTTCTTT. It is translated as CASSPYRGRDTEAFF.